These T cell receptor beta chains were read from a single sample in a study of blood T cell repertoires in COVID-19. TCRdb's table, derived via immunoSEQ multiplex PCR, lists solely in-frame clones and lacks some. The profile shows roughly 90,000 clones, roughly 88% of them singletons. Input material: peripheral blood. These receptors originate from a human donor with active COVID-19. The donor label of this sample is uncertain. The CDR3 runs from the conserved cysteine through the conserved F or W. The D gene is left open where the match is weak. Size values are once, few and many counts, or a class for expanded clones, and some rows have none.

>NA|NA|TRBV4-3|TRBJ1-6|14
CASSQVQQLSPLHF
TGCGCCAGCAGCCAAGTACAACAGTTGTCACCCCTCCACTTT
>NA|few|TRBV28|TRBJ1-3|17
CASTDPAGSHSGNTIYF
TGTGCCAGCACCGACCCGGCGGGGAGCCACTCTGGAAACACCATATATTTT
>NA|NA|TRBV24-1|TRBJ1-6|15
CATSEKQRRNSPLHF
TGTGCCACCAGTGAGAAACAGAGAAGGAATTCACCCCTCCACTTT
>NA|NA|TRBV19|TRBJ2-3|15
CASSTPEGATDTQYF
TGTGCCAGTAGTACACCGGAGGGGGCCACAGATACGCAGTATTTT
>TRBD1|NA|TRBV6-2/TRBV6-3|TRBJ1-1|19
CASSYSRTGKWGMNTEAFF
TGTGCCAGCAGTTACAGCCGGACAGGGAAATGGGGGATGAACACTGAAGCTTTCTTT
>TRBD2|NA|TRBV6-5|TRBJ2-7|15
CASSYDAGGAYEQYF
TGTGCCAGCAGTTACGATGCGGGGGGGGCATACGAGCAGTACTTC
>TRBD1|NA|TRBV25-1|TRBJ1-2|16
CASSDPLVQGGYGYTF
TGTGCCAGCAGTGATCCCCTGGTCCAGGGGGGCTATGGCTACACCTTC
>TRBD2|NA|TRBV5-1|TRBJ2-1|16
CASSLSSGGTNNEQFF
TGCGCCAGCAGCTTGTCTAGCGGGGGGACCAACAATGAGCAGTTCTTC
>TRBD1|NA|TRBV11-2|TRBJ1-2|15
CASSRNRGGSYGYTF
TGTGCCAGCAGCAGAAACAGGGGTGGGAGCTATGGCTACACCTTC
>NA|NA|TRBV19|TRBJ2-7|14
CASSTDSSPYEQYF
TGTGCCAGTAGCACCGACAGTAGCCCCTACGAGCAGTACTTC
>NA|NA|TRBV6-5|TRBJ2-2|14
CASSWTANTGELFF
TGTGCCAGCAGCTGGACAGCAAACACCGGGGAGCTGTTTTTT
>NA|NA|TRBV7-8|TRBJ2-5|12
CASSLVAETQYF
TGTGCCAGCAGCTTAGTAGCGGAGACCCAGTACTTC
>TRBD1|NA|TRBV28|TRBJ2-5|14
CASGTDRGLETQYF
TGTGCCAGCGGAACGGACAGGGGGCTTGAGACCCAGTACTTC
>NA|NA|TRBV7-2|TRBJ1-2|14
CASSPPTGISGYTF
TGTGCCAGCAGCCCGCCGACAGGAATTTCTGGCTACACCTTC
>TRBD1|NA|TRBV30|TRBJ1-2|15
CACSAGGRRNYGYTF
TGTGCCTGCTCTGCAGGGGGCAGACGAAACTATGGCTACACCTTC
>TRBD1|once|TRBV19|TRBJ1-2|17
CASSIWPGGATNYGYTF
TGTGCCAGTAGTATATGGCCAGGGGGTGCTACTAACTATGGCTACACCTTC
>NA|NA|TRBV7-2|TRBJ2-5|16
CASSLGRGANQETQYF
TGTGCCAGCAGCTTAGGGCGCGGGGCGAACCAAGAGACCCAGTACTTC
>NA|NA|TRBV19|TRBJ2-1|14
CASSIGSSYNEQFF
TGTGCCAGTAGTATCGGGAGCTCCTACAATGAGCAGTTCTTC
>NA|NA|TRBV28|TRBJ2-5|14
CASSWTDGQETQYF
TGTGCCAGCAGTTGGACAGACGGCCAAGAGACCCAGTACTTC
>TRBD2|NA|TRBV5-1|TRBJ2-7|14
CASSPVAGGREQYF
TGCGCCAGCAGCCCCGTAGCGGGGGGGCGCGAGCAGTACTTC
>TRBD2|NA|TRBV6-5|TRBJ2-6|15
CASGRGRAGANVLTF
TGTGCCAGCGGGCGGGGGAGGGCCGGGGCCAACGTCCTGACTTTC
>TRBD2|once|TRBV4-1|TRBJ2-5|15
CASSLNSGGDSAQYF
TGCGCCAGCAGCCTGAATTCGGGGGGGGACTCGGCCCAGTACTTC
>NA|NA|TRBV9|TRBJ2-1|16
CASSHISATFLDEQFF
TGTGCCAGCAGCCATATTTCAGCGACTTTCCTCGATGAGCAGTTCTTC
>NA|NA|TRBV27|TRBJ1-2|13
CASSFQGRSGYTF
TGTGCCAGCAGTTTTCAGGGGCGGTCTGGCTACACCTTC
>TRBD2|NA|TRBV7-2|TRBJ2-3|17
CASSQRLAGRGPDTQYF
TGTGCCAGCAGCCAGAGGCTAGCGGGGCGGGGCCCAGATACGCAGTATTTT
>NA|NA|TRBV19|TRBJ1-2|15
CASSISVSGIEGYTF
TGTGCCAGTAGTATAAGCGTGAGTGGCATCGAGGGCTACACCTTC
>TRBD1|once|TRBV6-5|TRBJ1-3|15
CASSYSRTGGDTIYF
TGTGCCAGCAGTTACTCCAGGACAGGGGGAGACACCATATATTTT
>NA|NA|TRBV19|TRBJ2-3|16
CASSDGRGRGTDTQYF
TGTGCCAGTAGTGACGGTCGGGGGAGAGGGACAGATACGCAGTATTTT
>NA|NA|TRBV5-4|TRBJ2-3|16
CASSIARSTAFDTQYF
TGTGCCAGCAGCATAGCGAGGTCGACGGCTTTTGATACGCAGTATTTT
>NA|NA|TRBV11-3|TRBJ2-5|15
CASSLGARSAETQYF
TGTGCCAGCAGCTTAGGTGCCAGGTCAGCAGAGACCCAGTACTTC
>NA|NA|TRBV9|TRBJ2-5|13
CASSVDTQETQYF
TGTGCCAGCAGCGTGGACACACAAGAGACCCAGTACTTC
>NA|NA|TRBV11-2|TRBJ2-7|14
CASSLEAGWGEQYF
TGTGCCAGCAGCTTAGAAGCAGGGTGGGGCGAGCAGTACTTC
>NA|NA|TRBV7-2|TRBJ2-7|15
CASSLTAGPQYEQYF
TGTGCCAGCAGCTTAACTGCAGGGCCCCAATACGAGCAGTACTTC
>TRBD2|NA|TRBV9|TRBJ2-2|17
CASSVDIAGGLLGELFF
TGTGCCAGCAGCGTAGATATAGCGGGGGGGCTACTCGGGGAGCTGTTTTTT
>TRBD1|NA|TRBV4-2|TRBJ2-5|17
CASSQEDWTGSSETQYF
TGTGCCAGCAGCCAAGAGGATTGGACAGGGTCATCAGAGACCCAGTACTTC
>NA|NA|TRBV11-2|TRBJ2-5|16
CASTPPTIRRQETQYF
TGTGCCAGCACCCCACCTACGATACGGAGGCAAGAGACCCAGTACTTC
>NA|few|TRBV7-3|TRBJ2-7|15
CASSVGLGVVSEQYF
TGTGCCAGCAGCGTAGGGTTAGGGGTAGTCTCCGAGCAGTACTTC
>NA|NA|TRBV13|TRBJ1-2|15
CASSLKITTSYGYTF
TGTGCCAGCAGCCTAAAAATTACGACATCCTATGGCTACACCTTC
>NA|NA|TRBV4-3|TRBJ1-4|15
CASSRQEGANEKLFF
TGCGCCAGCAGCCGACAGGAAGGGGCTAATGAAAAACTGTTTTTT
>NA|NA|TRBV18|TRBJ2-1|16
CASSPPRRGLFDEQFF
TGTGCCAGCTCACCACCGAGGCGGGGTTTGTTCGATGAGCAGTTCTTC
>NA|NA|TRBV7-2|TRBJ1-1|16
CASSPRGGLHVGQAFF
TGTGCCAGCAGCCCTCGGGGGGGGCTACATGTTGGTCAAGCTTTCTTT
>NA|once|TRBV12-3/TRBV12-4|TRBJ1-4|12
CASSPPGVKLFF
TGTGCCAGCAGTCCACCGGGGGTAAAACTGTTTTTT
>NA|NA|TRBV5-4|TRBJ2-1|13
CASSLNRLNEQFF
TGTGCCAGCAGCTTGAATCGACTCAATGAGCAGTTCTTC
>NA|NA|TRBV29-1|TRBJ2-2|15
CSVEGPEQGSGELFF
TGCAGCGTTGAAGGCCCTGAGCAGGGCTCCGGGGAGCTGTTTTTT
>NA|NA|TRBV5-4|TRBJ2-3|16
CASSLGRGGRTDTQYF
TGTGCCAGCAGCTTGGGGAGGGGGGGCCGAACAGATACGCAGTATTTT
>TRBD1|NA|TRBV18|TRBJ2-7|16
CASSPLGTGGSYEQYF
TGTGCCAGCTCACCATTAGGGACAGGGGGTTCCTACGAGCAGTACTTC
>TRBD1|NA|TRBV9|TRBJ2-5|15
CASSVGTGVRETQYF
TGTGCCAGCAGCGTAGGGACAGGGGTAAGGGAGACCCAGTACTTC
>TRBD1|NA|TRBV18|TRBJ2-2|14
CASSPQGVTGELFF
TGTGCCAGCTCACCGCAGGGGGTGACCGGGGAGCTGTTTTTT
>NA|NA|TRBV6-5|TRBJ1-2|14
CASRQDSTNYGYTF
TGTGCCAGCAGGCAGGACAGCACCAACTATGGCTACACCTTC
>NA|NA|TRBV6-5|TRBJ1-2|13
CATSRTTNYGYTF
TGTGCCACCTCCAGGACAACTAACTATGGCTACACCTTC
>NA|NA|TRBV19|TRBJ1-5|17
CASSIAAGGYSNQPQHF
TGTGCCAGTAGTATAGCTGCGGGGGGTTATAGCAATCAGCCCCAGCATTTT
>NA|NA|TRBV27|TRBJ2-1|16
CASSLAGRRGYNEQFF
TGTGCCAGCAGTTTAGCAGGGAGGAGAGGTTACAATGAGCAGTTCTTC
>NA|NA|TRBV30|TRBJ2-5|14
CAWTLGLAVETQYF
TGTGCCTGGACCTTGGGCCTAGCTGTAGAGACCCAGTACTTC
>NA|NA|TRBV7-8|TRBJ1-3|15
CASSFGGAGGNTIYF
TGTGCCAGCAGCTTCGGGGGGGCAGGAGGAAACACCATATATTTT
>NA|NA|TRBV30|TRBJ1-3|12
CAWKPAINTIYF
TGTGCCTGGAAACCCGCGATAAACACCATATATTTT
>TRBD1|NA|TRBV24-1|TRBJ1-6|19
CATSDPGQGWSVRDSPLHF
TGTGCCACCAGTGACCCGGGACAGGGGTGGTCGGTTAGGGATTCACCCCTCCACTTT